The TCR beta chain described here comes from a study of cytomegalovirus exposure and HLA in healthy donors (dated by TCRdb to 2015 to 2018). Broadly, across the study: According to a later analysis, one platform produced both the 100 to 150 validation repertoires and the 670 or so repertoires of the first cohort. The study aimed to test whether signatures of past pathogen exposure could be identified by cataloging public T cell receptors. A separate validation cohort of about 110 different subjects was used in addition to the roughly 670-subject first cohort. To predict cytomegalovirus infection status, the study brought together high-throughput TCR immunosequencing, statistical association of individual TCRs with disease status, and machine learning. What the authors observed across the whole study: A later analysis lacked HLA typing for the validation cohort, so it scored co-occurrence in that cohort across all 110 or so repertoires. The study listed approximately 150 TCR beta chains as associated with cytomegalovirus. A few of the identified cytomegalovirus-associated TCR beta chains were confirmed in vitro to be specific for cytomegalovirus antigens. The authors suggested that the approach could potentially be generalized to other disease states and immunological phenotypes. Most TCR sequences were seen in very few donors, while some public TCRs were found in many individuals. Subsequent analysis determined that TCRs grouped into clusters in the first cohort also showed a tendency toward co-occurrence across the 90 to 150 validation repertoires, and approximately 93% of cluster scores exceeded 0. The classifier was reported to diagnose cytomegalovirus status with high specificity and sensitivity in both the original and validation cohorts.

The library was prepared using the immunoSEQ multiplex PCR assay. Per the source publication's procedure: A statistical classification framework was built to diagnose cytomegalovirus status from the catalog of TCR beta chain sequences. What TCRdb holds here is the immuneACCESS table cut down to in-frame rearrangements. Part of the clones is not present; checked against another copy, under half of the missing clones reflect an unresolved V gene, and the others are unexplained. The V and J calls and clone size are taken from that table; D and trimming were inferred from the DNA. In all, the sample holds a few hundred thousand clones, and around 86% of those were seen once. Around 0.8% of the sample is in the top ten clones. About this clone: It lacks a known antigen. The record has no base qualities; no much larger clone is one base away.

Trimming takes 6 bases off V and 7 bases off J; junction bases not matched to a gene: 5. The CDR3 has 13 amino acids, counting the end cysteine and phenylalanine. Only the CDR3 part of the read is kept: 39 bases, read in frame from the first base. CDR1 and CDR2 are read off the germline V gene (reference sequence) as SEHNR and FQNEAQ. Donors formed part of the validation cohort, which comprised approximately 130 subjects and was distinct from the first cohort of several hundred subjects. This sequence was found in a woman between 18 and 30 years old in good health and CMV-seronegative. Recombination connected TRBV7-9 to TRBJ1-4; 7 bases in the middle match TRBD1. The sample was PBMCs. The CDR3 protein is CASSSQGSEKLFF. The DNA sequence follows: TGTGCCAGCAGTTCACAGGGGAGTGAAAAACTGTTTTTT.